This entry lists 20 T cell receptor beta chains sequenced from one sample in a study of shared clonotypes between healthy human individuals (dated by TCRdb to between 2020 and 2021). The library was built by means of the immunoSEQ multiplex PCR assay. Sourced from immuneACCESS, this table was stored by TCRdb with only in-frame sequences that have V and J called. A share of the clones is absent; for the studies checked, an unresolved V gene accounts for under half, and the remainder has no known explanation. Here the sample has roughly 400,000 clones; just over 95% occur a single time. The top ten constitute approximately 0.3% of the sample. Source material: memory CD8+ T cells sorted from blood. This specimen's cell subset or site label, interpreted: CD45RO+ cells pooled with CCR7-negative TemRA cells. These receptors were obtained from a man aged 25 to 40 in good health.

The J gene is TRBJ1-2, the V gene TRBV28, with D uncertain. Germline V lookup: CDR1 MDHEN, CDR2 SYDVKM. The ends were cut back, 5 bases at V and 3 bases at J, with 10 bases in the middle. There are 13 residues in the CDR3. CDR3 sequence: CASSVVRDYGYTF. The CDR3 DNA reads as TGTGCCAGCAGTGTAGTACGGGACTATGGCTACACCTTC.

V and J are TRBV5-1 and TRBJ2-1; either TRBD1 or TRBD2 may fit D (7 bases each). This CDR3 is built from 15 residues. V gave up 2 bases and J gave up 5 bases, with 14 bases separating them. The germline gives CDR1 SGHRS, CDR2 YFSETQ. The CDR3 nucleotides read TGCGCCAGCAGCTTCCCAGGGGGGGGAAACAATGAGCAGTTCTTC. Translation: CASSFPGGGNNEQFF.

This chain's CDR3 is CSHSSGEETQYF. In DNA, the CDR3 is TGCAGTCATTCTAGCGGGGAAGAGACCCAGTACTTC. The chain links TRBV29-1 to TRBJ2-5; 9 bases map to TRBD2. Germline values: CDR1 SQVTM, CDR2 ANQGSEA. The CDR3 is 12 amino acids.

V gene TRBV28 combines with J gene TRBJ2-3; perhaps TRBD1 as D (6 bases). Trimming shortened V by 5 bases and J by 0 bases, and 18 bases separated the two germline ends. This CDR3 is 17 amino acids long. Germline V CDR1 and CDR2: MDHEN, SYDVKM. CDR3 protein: CASSPIGQGRSTDTQYF. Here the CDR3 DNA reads TGTGCCAGCAGTCCCATAGGGCAGGGGCGTAGCACAGATACGCAGTATTTT. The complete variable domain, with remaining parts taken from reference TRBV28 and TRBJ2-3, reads DVKVTQSSRYLVKRTGEKVFLECVQDMDHENMFWYRQDPGLGLRLIYFSYDVKMKEKGDIPEGYSVSREKKERFSLILESASTNQTSMYLCASSPIGQGRSTDTQYFGPGTRLTVL.

CDR3 residues: CASSIVGESYEQYF. CDR3 bases: TGTGCCAGTAGTATAGTTGGGGAATCCTACGAGCAGTACTTC. The rearrangement joins TRBV19 to TRBJ2-7; D not resolved. The CDR3 sequence is 14 residues long. Germline CDR1 is LNHDA and CDR2 is SQIVND (reference sequence). With 1 base removed from V and 1 base from J, the gap between germline ends came to 8 bases.

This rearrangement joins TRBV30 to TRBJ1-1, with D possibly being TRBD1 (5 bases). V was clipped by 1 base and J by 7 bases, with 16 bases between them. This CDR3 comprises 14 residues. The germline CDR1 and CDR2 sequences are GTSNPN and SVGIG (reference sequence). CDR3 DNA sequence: TGTGCCTGGAGTGCTCTGGGCTGGGGGGTTGAAGCTTTCTTT. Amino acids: CAWSALGWGVEAFF.

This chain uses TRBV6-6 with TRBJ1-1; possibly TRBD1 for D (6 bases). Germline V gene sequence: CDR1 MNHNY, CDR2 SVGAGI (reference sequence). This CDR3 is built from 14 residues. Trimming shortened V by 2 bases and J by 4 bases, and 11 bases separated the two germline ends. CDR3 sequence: CASSYSGGLTEAFF. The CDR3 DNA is TGTGCCAGCAGTTACAGTGGGGGCCTCACTGAAGCTTTCTTT.

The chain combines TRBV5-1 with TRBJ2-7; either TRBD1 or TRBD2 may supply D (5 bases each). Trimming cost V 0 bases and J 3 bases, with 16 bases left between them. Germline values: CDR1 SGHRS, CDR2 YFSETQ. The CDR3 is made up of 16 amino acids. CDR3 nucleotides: TGCGCCAGCAGCTTGGCGGGGCAGGAAGTATACTACGAGCAGTACTTC. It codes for CASSLAGQEVYYEQYF.

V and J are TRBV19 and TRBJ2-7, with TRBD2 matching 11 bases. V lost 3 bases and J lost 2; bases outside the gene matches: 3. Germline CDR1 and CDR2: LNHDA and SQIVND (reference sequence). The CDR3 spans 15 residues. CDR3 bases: TGTGCCAGTAGTATGGAGACTAGCGGGACCTACGAGCAGTACTTC. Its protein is CASSMETSGTYEQYF.

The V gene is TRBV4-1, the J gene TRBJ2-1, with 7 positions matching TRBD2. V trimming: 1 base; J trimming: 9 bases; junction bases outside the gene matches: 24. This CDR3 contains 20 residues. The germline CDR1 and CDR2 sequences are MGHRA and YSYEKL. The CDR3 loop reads CASSQVVPRWGTAGASEQFF. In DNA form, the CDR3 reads TGCGCCAGCAGCCAAGTTGTCCCCCGATGGGGCACGGCGGGAGCGTCTGAGCAGTTCTTC.

CDR3 region: CASSDSIRKTSATYEQYF. The CDR3 DNA follows: TGTGCCAGCAGTGACTCGATTCGGAAGACTAGCGCTACCTACGAGCAGTACTTC. The chain carries TRBV6-4 and TRBJ2-7; 8 nucleotides line up with TRBD2. The germline V gene has CDR1 MRHNA and CDR2 SNTAGT. The CDR3 contains 18 residues. The V and J ends lost 0 bases and 2 bases, in that order; junction bases with no gene match: 12.

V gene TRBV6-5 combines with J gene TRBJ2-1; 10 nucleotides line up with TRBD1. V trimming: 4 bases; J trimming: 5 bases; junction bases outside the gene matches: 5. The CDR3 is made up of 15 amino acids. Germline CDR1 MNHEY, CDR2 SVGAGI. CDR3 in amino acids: CASSLGTGVNNEQFF. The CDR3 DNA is TGTGCCAGCAGTTTAGGGACAGGGGTAAACAATGAGCAGTTCTTC.

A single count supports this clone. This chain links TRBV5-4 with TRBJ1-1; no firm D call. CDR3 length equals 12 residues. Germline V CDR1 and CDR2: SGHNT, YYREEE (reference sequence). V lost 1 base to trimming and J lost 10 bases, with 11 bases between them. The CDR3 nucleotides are TGTGCCAGCAGCTTGTACCGGGGAGGAGCTTTCTTT. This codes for CASSLYRGGAFF. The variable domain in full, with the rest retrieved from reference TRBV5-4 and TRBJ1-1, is ETGVTQSPTHLIKTRGQQVTLRCSSQSGHNTVSWYQQALGQGPQFIFQYYREEENGRGNFPPRFSGLQFPNYSSELNVNALELDDSALYLCASSLYRGGAFFGQGTRLTVV.

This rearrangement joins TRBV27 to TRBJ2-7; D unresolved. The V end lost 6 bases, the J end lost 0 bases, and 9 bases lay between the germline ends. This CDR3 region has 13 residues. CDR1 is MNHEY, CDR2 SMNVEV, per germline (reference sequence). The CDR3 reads CASSLKPSYEQYF. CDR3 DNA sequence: TGTGCCAGCAGCCTAAAACCCTCCTACGAGCAGTACTTC.

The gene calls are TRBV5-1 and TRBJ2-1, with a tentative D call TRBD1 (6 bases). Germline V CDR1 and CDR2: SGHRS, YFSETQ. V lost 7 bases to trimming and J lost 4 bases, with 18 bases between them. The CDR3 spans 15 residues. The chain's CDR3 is CASERTGTTYNEQFF. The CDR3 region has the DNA TGCGCCAGCGAACGAACCGGGACAACATACAATGAGCAGTTCTTC.

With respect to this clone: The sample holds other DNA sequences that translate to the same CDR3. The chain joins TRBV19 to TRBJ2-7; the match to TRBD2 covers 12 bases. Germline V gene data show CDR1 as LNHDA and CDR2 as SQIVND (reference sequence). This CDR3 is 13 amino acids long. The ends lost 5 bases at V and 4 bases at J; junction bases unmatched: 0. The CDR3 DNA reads TGTGCCAGTAGTGGGACTAGCGGGTACGAGCAGTACTTC. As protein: CASSGTSGYEQYF.

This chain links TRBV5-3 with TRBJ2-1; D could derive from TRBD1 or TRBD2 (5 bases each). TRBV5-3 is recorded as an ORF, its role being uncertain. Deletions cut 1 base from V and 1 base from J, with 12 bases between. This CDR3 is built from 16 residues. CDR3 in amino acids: CARSLTGTHSYNEQFF. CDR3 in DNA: TGTGCCAGAAGCTTGACCGGGACGCATTCCTACAATGAGCAGTTCTTC.

The CDR3 nucleotides read TGTGCCAGCAGCCAAGGGGGAGGAACCGGGGAGCTGTTTTTT. Translating gives CASSQGGGTGELFF. The V gene is TRBV4-2, the J gene TRBJ2-2; D may be TRBD2 (6 bases). This CDR3 is built from 14 residues. Trimming took 1 base from V and 5 from J, leaving 8 bases between them. Germline-derived CDR1 and CDR2 are LGHNA and YNFKEQ.

As DNA, the CDR3 is TGTGCCAGCAGCTTAGATTCGGCCAGGGCGTCGTTGCAGTTCTTC. Translating gives CASSLDSARASLQFF. The rearrangement joins TRBV11-3 to TRBJ2-1; TRBD1 is a possible D gene (5 bases). The CDR3 contains 15 residues. Trimming stripped 0 bases from V and 12 bases from J, with 18 bases between. CDR1 is SGHNT, CDR2 YENEEA, per germline.

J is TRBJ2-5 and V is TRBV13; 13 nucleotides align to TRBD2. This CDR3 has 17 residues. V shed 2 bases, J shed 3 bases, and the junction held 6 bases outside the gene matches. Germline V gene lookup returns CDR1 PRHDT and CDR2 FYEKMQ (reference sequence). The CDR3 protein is CASSLRTSGRAKETQYF. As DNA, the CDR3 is TGTGCCAGCAGCTTACGAACTAGCGGGAGGGCCAAAGAGACCCAGTACTTC.